This TCR beta chain was identified during a study of siplizumab effects on memory and regulatory T cells. V shed 6 bases and J shed 5 bases, with 13 bases lying between them. This CDR3 is 13 amino acids long. CDR1 and CDR2 from the germline V gene are MNHEY and SVGAGI. Sequencing was performed with immunoSEQ multiplex PCR; in TCRdb, only in-frame clones are kept and a portion is missing. The table lists some 90,000 clones, 70% to 90% of them singletons. This clonotype originated in a human donor in good health. The chain links TRBV6-5 to TRBJ2-5, with a tentative D call TRBD2 (5 bases). Specimen: CD4+ T cells sorted from blood. CDR3 amino acids: CASSPGNWETQYF. CDR3 nucleotide sequence: TGTGCCAGCAGCCCCGGGAATTGGGAGACCCAGTACTTC.